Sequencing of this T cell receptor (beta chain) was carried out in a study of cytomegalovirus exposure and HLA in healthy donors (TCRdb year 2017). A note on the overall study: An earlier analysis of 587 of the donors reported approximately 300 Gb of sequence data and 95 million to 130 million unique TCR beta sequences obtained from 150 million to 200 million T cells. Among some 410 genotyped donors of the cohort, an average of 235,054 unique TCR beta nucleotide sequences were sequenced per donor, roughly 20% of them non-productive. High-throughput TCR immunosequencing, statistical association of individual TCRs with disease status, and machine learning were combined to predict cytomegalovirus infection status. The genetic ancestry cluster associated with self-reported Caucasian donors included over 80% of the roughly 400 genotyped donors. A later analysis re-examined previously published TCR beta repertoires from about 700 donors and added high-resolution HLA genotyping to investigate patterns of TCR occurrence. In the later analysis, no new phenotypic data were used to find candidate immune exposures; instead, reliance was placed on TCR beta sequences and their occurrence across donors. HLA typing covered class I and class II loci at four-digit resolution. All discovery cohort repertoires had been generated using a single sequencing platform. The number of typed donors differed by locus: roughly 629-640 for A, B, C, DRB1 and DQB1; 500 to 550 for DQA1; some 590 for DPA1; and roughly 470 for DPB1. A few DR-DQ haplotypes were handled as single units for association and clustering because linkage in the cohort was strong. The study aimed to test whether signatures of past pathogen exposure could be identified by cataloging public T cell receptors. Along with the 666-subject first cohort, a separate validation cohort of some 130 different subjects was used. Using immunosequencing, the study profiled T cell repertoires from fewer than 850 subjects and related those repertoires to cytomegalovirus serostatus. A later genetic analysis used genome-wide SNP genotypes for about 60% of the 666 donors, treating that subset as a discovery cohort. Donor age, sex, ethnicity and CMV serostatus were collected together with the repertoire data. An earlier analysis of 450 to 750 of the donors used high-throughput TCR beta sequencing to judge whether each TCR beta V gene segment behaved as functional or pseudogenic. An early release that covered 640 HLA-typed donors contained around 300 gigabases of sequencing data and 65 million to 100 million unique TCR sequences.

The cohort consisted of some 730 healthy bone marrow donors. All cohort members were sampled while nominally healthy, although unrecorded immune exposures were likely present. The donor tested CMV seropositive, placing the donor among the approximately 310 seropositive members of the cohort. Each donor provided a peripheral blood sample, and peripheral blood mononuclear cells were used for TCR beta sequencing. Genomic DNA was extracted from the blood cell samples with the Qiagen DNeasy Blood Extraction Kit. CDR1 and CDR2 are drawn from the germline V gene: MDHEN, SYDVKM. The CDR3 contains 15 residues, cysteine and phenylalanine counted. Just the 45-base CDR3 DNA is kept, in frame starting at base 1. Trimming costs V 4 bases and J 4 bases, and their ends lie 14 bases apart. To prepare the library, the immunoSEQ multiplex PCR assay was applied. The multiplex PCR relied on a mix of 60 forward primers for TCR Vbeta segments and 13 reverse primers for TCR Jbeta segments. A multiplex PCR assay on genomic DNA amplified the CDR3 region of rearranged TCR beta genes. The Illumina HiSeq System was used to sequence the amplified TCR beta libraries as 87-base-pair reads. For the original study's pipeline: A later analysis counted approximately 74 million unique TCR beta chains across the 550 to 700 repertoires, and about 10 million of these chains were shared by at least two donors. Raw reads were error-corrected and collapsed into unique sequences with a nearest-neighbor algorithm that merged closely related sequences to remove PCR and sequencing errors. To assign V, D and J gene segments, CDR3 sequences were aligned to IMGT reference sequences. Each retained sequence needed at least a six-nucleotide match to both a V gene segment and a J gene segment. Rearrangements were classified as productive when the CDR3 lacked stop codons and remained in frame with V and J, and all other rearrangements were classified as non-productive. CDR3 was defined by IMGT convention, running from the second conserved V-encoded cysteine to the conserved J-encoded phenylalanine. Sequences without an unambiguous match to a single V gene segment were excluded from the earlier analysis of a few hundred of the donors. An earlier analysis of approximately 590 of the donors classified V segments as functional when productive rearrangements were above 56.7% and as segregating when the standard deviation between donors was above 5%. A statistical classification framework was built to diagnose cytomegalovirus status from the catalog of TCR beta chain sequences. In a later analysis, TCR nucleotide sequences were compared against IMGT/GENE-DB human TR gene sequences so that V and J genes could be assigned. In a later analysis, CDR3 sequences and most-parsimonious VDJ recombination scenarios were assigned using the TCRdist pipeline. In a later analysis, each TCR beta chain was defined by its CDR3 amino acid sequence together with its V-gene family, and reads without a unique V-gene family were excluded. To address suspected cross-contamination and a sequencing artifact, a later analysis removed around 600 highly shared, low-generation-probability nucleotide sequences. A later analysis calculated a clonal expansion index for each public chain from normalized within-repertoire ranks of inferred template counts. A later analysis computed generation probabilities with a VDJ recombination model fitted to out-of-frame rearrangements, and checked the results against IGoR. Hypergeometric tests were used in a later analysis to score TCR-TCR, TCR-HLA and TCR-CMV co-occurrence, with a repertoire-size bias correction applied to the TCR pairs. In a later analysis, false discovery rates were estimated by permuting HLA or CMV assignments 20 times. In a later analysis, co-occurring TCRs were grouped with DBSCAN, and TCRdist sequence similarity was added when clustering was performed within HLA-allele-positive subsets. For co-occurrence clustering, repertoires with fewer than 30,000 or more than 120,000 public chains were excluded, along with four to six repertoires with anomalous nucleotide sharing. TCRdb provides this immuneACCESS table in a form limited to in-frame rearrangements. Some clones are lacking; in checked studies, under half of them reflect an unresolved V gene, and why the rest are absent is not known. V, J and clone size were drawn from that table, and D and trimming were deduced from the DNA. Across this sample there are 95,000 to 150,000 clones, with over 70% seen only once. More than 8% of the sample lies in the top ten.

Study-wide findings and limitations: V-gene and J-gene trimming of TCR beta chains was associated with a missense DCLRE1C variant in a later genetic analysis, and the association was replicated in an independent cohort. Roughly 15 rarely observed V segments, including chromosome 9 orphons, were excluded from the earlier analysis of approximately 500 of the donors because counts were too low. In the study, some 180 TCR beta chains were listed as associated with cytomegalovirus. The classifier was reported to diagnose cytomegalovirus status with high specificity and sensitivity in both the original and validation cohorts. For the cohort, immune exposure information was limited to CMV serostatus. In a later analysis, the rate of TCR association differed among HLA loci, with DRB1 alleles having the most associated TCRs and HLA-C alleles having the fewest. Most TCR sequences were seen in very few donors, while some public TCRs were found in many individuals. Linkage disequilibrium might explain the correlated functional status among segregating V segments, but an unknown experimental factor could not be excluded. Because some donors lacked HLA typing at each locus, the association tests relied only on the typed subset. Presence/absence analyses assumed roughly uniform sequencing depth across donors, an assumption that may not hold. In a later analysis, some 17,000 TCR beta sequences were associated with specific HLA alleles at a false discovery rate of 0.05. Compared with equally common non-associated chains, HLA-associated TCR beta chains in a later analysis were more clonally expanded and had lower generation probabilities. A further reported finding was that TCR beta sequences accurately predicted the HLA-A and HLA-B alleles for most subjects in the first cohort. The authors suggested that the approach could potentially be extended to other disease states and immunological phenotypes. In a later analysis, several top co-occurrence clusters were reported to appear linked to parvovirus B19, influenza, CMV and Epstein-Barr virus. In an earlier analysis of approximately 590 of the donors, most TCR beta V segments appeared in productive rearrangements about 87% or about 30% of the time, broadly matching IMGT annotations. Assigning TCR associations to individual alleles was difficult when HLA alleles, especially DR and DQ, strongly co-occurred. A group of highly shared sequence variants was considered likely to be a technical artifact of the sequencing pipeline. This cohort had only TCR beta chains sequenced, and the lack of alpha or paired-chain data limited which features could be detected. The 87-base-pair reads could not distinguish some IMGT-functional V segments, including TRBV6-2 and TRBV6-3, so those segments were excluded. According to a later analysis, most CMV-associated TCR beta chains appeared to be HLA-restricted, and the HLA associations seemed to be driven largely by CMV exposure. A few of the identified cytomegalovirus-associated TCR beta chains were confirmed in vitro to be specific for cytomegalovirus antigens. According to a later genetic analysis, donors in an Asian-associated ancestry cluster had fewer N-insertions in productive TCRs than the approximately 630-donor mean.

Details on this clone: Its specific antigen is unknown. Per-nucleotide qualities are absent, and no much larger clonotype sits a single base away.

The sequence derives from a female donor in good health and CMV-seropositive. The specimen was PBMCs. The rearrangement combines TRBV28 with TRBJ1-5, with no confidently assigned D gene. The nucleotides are TGTGCCAGCAGTTCGTCAGGAATGGGTAATCAGCCCCAGCATTTT. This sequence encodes CASSSSGMGNQPQHF.